Each of the 25 T cell receptor beta chains below was sequenced from the same sample in a study of cytomegalovirus exposure and HLA in healthy donors. The PCR employed 60 Vbeta primers together with 13 Jbeta primers. The table came from immunoSEQ multiplex PCR; TCRdb's copy has only in-frame clones and leaves some out. The sample holds roughly 100,000 clones, over 55% seen once. Sequencing input: PBMCs. Source of these receptors: a female donor in good health and CMV-seronegative.

The chain uses TRBV5-1 and TRBJ2-1; 10 bases align to TRBD2. The CDR3 has 15 residues. V was pared by 2 bases and J by 4 bases, with 3 bases of the junction left unmatched. CDR1 SGHRS and CDR2 YFSETQ come from the germline V gene. CDR3 loop: CASSFLLAGYNEQFF. The CDR3 DNA follows: TGCGCCAGCAGCTTCCTACTAGCGGGGTACAATGAGCAGTTCTTC.

The chain has TRBV18 and TRBJ1-3; D is ambiguous. V was pared by 4 bases and J by 4 bases, with 14 bases between. The CDR3 totals 15 residues. From germline, CDR1 is KGHSH and CDR2 LQKENI. CDR3 protein: CASSLDREPGNTIYF. The CDR3 nucleotides read TGTGCCAGCTCACTAGACCGGGAGCCGGGAAACACCATATATTTT.

The chain employs TRBV7-2 and TRBJ2-1, with 9 bases that match TRBD2. Germline trimming cut 5 bases from V and 6 bases from J; bases unmatched to any gene: 8. CDR3 size: 15 residues. Germline V gene sequence: CDR1 SGHTA, CDR2 FQGNSA. The CDR3 DNA sequence: TGTGCCAGCAGCCCGCGGGAGGGGGGTTTCAATGAGCAGTTCTTC. As protein: CASSPREGGFNEQFF.

V is TRBV25-1 and J is TRBJ1-5, with 7 bases aligning to TRBD1. This CDR3 contains 13 residues. Germline V gene sequence: CDR1 MGHDK, CDR2 SYGVNS. The V and J ends lost 5 bases and 3 bases, in that order; junction bases with no gene match: 1. Written as DNA, the CDR3 is TGTGCCAGCAGTCAGGGGGACAATCAGCCCCAGCATTTT. This gives the protein CASSQGDNQPQHF.

The V and J genes are TRBV15 and TRBJ2-2; TRBD2 matches at 12 bases. CDR1 LNHNV and CDR2 YYDKDF come from the germline V gene (reference sequence). The CDR3 has 15 residues. The V segment lost 5 bases and the J segment 6 bases; nucleotides outside the gene matches: 4. The CDR3 reads CATSPRLAGAGELFF. CDR3 nucleotides: TGTGCCACCAGCCCGCGACTAGCGGGAGCCGGGGAGCTGTTTTTT.

CDR3 residues: CASSVAGEGEQYF. CDR3 in DNA: TGTGCCAGCAGTGTAGCGGGAGAGGGCGAGCAGTACTTC. The J gene is TRBJ2-7, the V gene TRBV6-1; TRBD2 agrees at 9 bases. Germline V lookup: CDR1 MNHNS, CDR2 SASEGT. V was clipped by 4 bases and J by 6 bases; unmatched bases: 4. The CDR3 loop spans 13 amino acids.

V and J are TRBV6-5 and TRBJ2-7, with a possible D match to TRBD2 (6 bases). The V end was cut by 0 bases, the J end by 4 bases, with 13 bases between. CDR1 and CDR2 from the germline V gene are MNHEY and SVGAGI. This CDR3 is built from 15 residues. CDR3 protein: CASSYSGLGLYEQYF. The CDR3 region has the DNA TGTGCCAGCAGTTACTCGGGACTTGGATTATACGAGCAGTACTTC.

The genes are TRBV11-2 and TRBJ2-2; D perhaps matches TRBD2 (6 bases). V was clipped by 2 bases and J by 6 bases, with 13 bases between them. The CDR3 contains 15 residues. Germline values: CDR1 SGHAT, CDR2 FQNNGV. CDR3 sequence reads: CASSLLGGGPGELFF. The CDR3 DNA reads TGTGCCAGCAGCTTATTGGGAGGAGGCCCCGGGGAGCTGTTTTTT.

The genes are TRBV5-4 and TRBJ2-3; 15 bases fit TRBD2. V gave up 4 bases and J gave up 4 bases; unmatched junction bases: 4. The CDR3 consists of 16 residues. Germline V gives CDR1 SGHNT, CDR2 YYREEE (reference sequence). As DNA, the CDR3 is TGTGCCAGCAGCCTCCGGACTAGCGGGAGGGCAGATACGCAGTATTTT. Residues: CASSLRTSGRADTQYF.

This chain uses TRBV11-2 with TRBJ1-2, with TRBD1 identical over 7 bases. Germline CDR1 SGHAT, CDR2 FQNNGV. The J segment lost 5 bases and the V segment lost 4 bases, leaving 16 bases of the junction unmatched. CDR3 size: 17 residues. The CDR3 is CASSSTRGHRGFYGYTF. CDR3 DNA sequence: TGTGCCAGCAGCTCCACTAGAGGTCACAGGGGTTTTTATGGCTACACCTTC. The variable domain in full, completed from reference TRBV11-2 and TRBJ1-2, reads EAGVAQSPRYKIIEKRQSVAFWCNPISGHATLYWYQQILGQGPKLLIQFQNNGVVDDSQLPKDRFSAERLKGVDSTLKIQPAKLEDSAVYLCASSSTRGHRGFYGYTFGSGTRLTVV.

The gene calls are TRBV30 and TRBJ1-1; TRBD1 might be the D (6 bases). Per germline, CDR1 GTSNPN and CDR2 SVGIG (reference sequence). Trimming removed 2 bases at V and 5 bases at J, with 12 bases between. This CDR3 has 13 amino acids. CDR3 sequence (DNA): TGTGCCTGGAGTTCGGGGGGCAGGACTGAAGCTTTCTTT. Protein product: CAWSSGGRTEAFF.

This clone has just one count. The chain carries TRBV5-1 and TRBJ2-3; perhaps TRBD2 as D (5 bases). CDR1 is SGHRS and CDR2 is YFSETQ in the germline V gene. The length of the CDR3 is 14 residues. Trimming shortened V by 3 bases and J by 1 base, and 9 bases separated the two germline ends. The CDR3 loop reads CASSYRGGTDTQYF. CDR3 nucleotide sequence: TGCGCCAGCAGCTACCGGGGTGGCACAGATACGCAGTATTTT.

J is TRBJ2-7 and V is TRBV28; 9 bases line up with TRBD1. Germline CDR1 and CDR2: MDHEN and SYDVKM. The V and J ends lost 6 bases and 4 bases, in that order; junction bases with no gene match: 10. This CDR3 region has 15 residues. The CDR3 region is CASRPGTGHRYEQYF. CDR3 DNA sequence: TGTGCCAGCAGACCCGGGACAGGGCATAGGTACGAGCAGTACTTC.

V gene TRBV10-1 combines with J gene TRBJ2-1; TRBD2 matches at 10 bases. V gave up 2 bases and J gave up 4 bases; unmatched junction bases: 2. This CDR3 spans 15 amino acids. Germline V gives CDR1 WNHNN, CDR2 SYGVQD (reference sequence). The CDR3 spells CASSELAGAYNEQFF. The CDR3 DNA reads as TGCGCCAGCAGTGAGCTAGCGGGAGCATACAATGAGCAGTTCTTC.

The CDR3 DNA reads as TGTGCCAGCCGAGCAGAACTAGCGGTACCTAAGAGCTCCTACGAGCAGTACTTC. Its protein product is CASRAELAVPKSSYEQYF. V is TRBV10-3 and J is TRBJ2-7, with 8 bases aligning to TRBD2. Germline loops: CDR1 ENHRY, CDR2 SYGVKD. With V trimmed by 10 bases and J by 0 bases, 20 bases remained unmatched. This CDR3 has 18 amino acids.

The chain recombines TRBV29-1 with TRBJ2-1; 8 bases align to TRBD2. Germline V gene sequence: CDR1 SQVTM, CDR2 ANQGSEA. The V and J ends lost 4 bases and 15 bases, in that order; junction bases with no gene match: 8. CDR3 size: 11 residues. CDR3 coding DNA: TGCAGCGTTGGGGCCGGACTAGCAGTGTTCTTC. This codes for CSVGAGLAVFF.

As DNA, the CDR3 is TGTGCCAGCAGCTTATTAGCGGGAGGTCGTAGCACAGATACGCAGTATTTT. Translating gives CASSLLAGGRSTDTQYF. The V gene is TRBV5-4, the J gene TRBJ2-3; 10 bases line up with TRBD2. From germline, CDR1 is SGHNT and CDR2 YYREEE (reference sequence). This CDR3 is 17 amino acids long. Trimming cost V 2 bases and J 0 bases; bases outside gene matches: 6.

The J gene is TRBJ2-1, the V gene TRBV5-4; 9 bases are a match to TRBD2. The J segment lost 7 bases and the V segment lost 1 base, leaving 6 bases of the junction unmatched. From germline, CDR1 is SGHNT and CDR2 YYREEE (reference sequence). CDR3 size: 15 residues. The CDR3 loop is CASSLRREGWNEQFF. The CDR3 region has the DNA TGTGCCAGCAGCTTGAGGCGGGAGGGTTGGAATGAGCAGTTCTTC.

The rearrangement links TRBV18 to TRBJ2-3, with D possibly matching TRBD2 (7 bases). Germline CDR1 is KGHSH and CDR2 is LQKENI. The CDR3 runs 17 residues. The V gene lost 4 bases and the J gene lost 0 bases, with 17 bases spanning the gap. DNA for the CDR3: TGTGCCAGCTCACTCAGGAGGGCGGGGGCTAGCACAGATACGCAGTATTTT. It is translated as CASSLRRAGASTDTQYF.

The J gene is TRBJ1-2, the V gene TRBV4-1; 9 nucleotides agree with TRBD1. The CDR3 sequence is 13 residues long. The germline V gene encodes CDR1 MGHRA and CDR2 YSYEKL. J lost 4 bases, V lost 4 bases, and 1 base had no gene match. CDR3 in amino acids: CASSLTGGYGYTF. CDR3 DNA: TGCGCCAGCAGCCTGACAGGGGGCTATGGCTACACCTTC.

In its sample, this clone was seen once. The rearrangement joins TRBV6-5 to TRBJ2-5; 8 bases are a match to TRBD2. The DNA end is more similar to TRBJ2-7, so the J call may be wrong. The CDR3 contains 13 residues. The germline V gene encodes CDR1 MNHEY and CDR2 SVGAGI. Here the CDR3 DNA reads TGTGCCAGCCATAGCGGGGCTCATTACGAGCAGTACTTC. Its protein product is CASHSGAHYEQYF.

This clone has a handful of counts. The chain recombines TRBV7-2 with TRBJ2-5, with a possible D match to TRBD2 (6 bases). Trimming stripped 4 bases from V and 2 bases from J, with 14 bases between. From germline, CDR1 is SGHTA and CDR2 FQGNSA. The CDR3 consists of 15 residues. The CDR3 DNA reads as TGTGCCAGCAGCTCAGGCGGGGCTAGACAAGAGACCCAGTACTTC. Translated: CASSSGGARQETQYF.

The rearrangement uses TRBV30 and TRBJ2-7, with 8 bases fitting TRBD1. V gave up 1 base and J gave up 3 bases; unmatched junction bases: 8. The CDR3 runs to 15 residues. Germline V gene data show CDR1 as GTSNPN and CDR2 as SVGIG (reference sequence). The CDR3 loop reads CAWSGRQGTYYEQYF. The DNA for the CDR3 is TGTGCCTGGAGTGGCCGACAGGGGACTTACTACGAGCAGTACTTC.

This clone was seen more than once but under ten times. This chain links TRBV7-2 with TRBJ2-2, with 11 bases aligning to TRBD1. The CDR3 is made up of 16 amino acids. Unmatched junction bases numbered 4, after V lost 4 bases and J lost 3 bases. Germline CDR1 SGHTA, CDR2 FQGNSA. The CDR3 reads CASSSGTGGYTGELFF. In DNA, the CDR3 is TGTGCCAGCAGCTCCGGGACAGGGGGTTACACCGGGGAGCTGTTTTTT.

CDR3 residues: CASGQGFSQPQHF. The CDR3 nucleotides are TGTGCCAGCGGCCAGGGTTTTTCTCAGCCCCAGCATTTT. The chain has TRBV6-5 and TRBJ1-5, with D maybe TRBD1 (5 bases). The V end was cut by 8 bases, the J end by 6 bases, with 14 bases between. Germline V gene data show CDR1 as MNHEY and CDR2 as SVGAGI. The length of the CDR3 is 13 residues.